A selection of T cell receptor beta chains follows, all from one sample in a study of molecular identifiers for immune sequencing clone quantification. TCRdb re-analysed the PCR reads in MiXCR, keeping a single row per CDR3 protein. The sample holds around 89,000 distinct CDR3 sequences, roughly 20% seen once. Sequenced: naive CD8+ T cells from blood, with Jurkat cell RNA spiked in. These receptors were obtained from a human donor in good health. Some libraries in this study had Jurkat cell RNA spiked in. Both conserved end residues are trimmed from each CDR3. Fields, in order: V gene, J gene, CDR3 protein.

v_gene: TRBV9
j_gene: TRBJ2-2
CDR3aa: ASSLWGGGITGELF

v_gene: TRBV7-9
j_gene: TRBJ2-7
CDR3aa: ASSQSGQIYEQY

v_gene: TRBV19
j_gene: TRBJ1-1
CDR3aa: ASNSGGWFLNTEAF

v_gene: TRBV5-6
j_gene: TRBJ1-2
CDR3aa: ASSPTPGVPAYGYT

v_gene: TRBV6-2/TRBV6-3
j_gene: TRBJ2-7
CDR3aa: ASSYGWSSYEQY

v_gene: TRBV10-1
j_gene: TRBJ2-1
CDR3aa: ASSGLAGPYNEQF

v_gene: TRBV11-2
j_gene: TRBJ1-2
CDR3aa: ASSQNTGGDYGYT

v_gene: TRBV13
j_gene: TRBJ2-7
CDR3aa: ASSLGLAGPYEQY

v_gene: TRBV29-1
j_gene: TRBJ2-7
CDR3aa: SVIPPGNEQY

v_gene: TRBV7-2
j_gene: TRBJ1-5
CDR3aa: ASSLLGDQPQH

v_gene: TRBV7-9
j_gene: TRBJ1-1
CDR3aa: ASTGTLDTEAF

v_gene: TRBV7-9
j_gene: TRBJ2-3
CDR3aa: ASRPSPSASTDTQY

v_gene: TRBV27
j_gene: TRBJ2-1
CDR3aa: ASSLYAGGGEQF

v_gene: TRBV29-1
j_gene: TRBJ2-2
CDR3aa: SARDSNTGELF

v_gene: TRBV12-3/TRBV12-4
j_gene: TRBJ2-2
CDR3aa: ASSLARGESNTGELF

v_gene: TRBV10-2
j_gene: TRBJ2-2
CDR3aa: ASSSIKDGELF

v_gene: TRBV7-9
j_gene: TRBJ2-7
CDR3aa: ASSPVLGPEQY

v_gene: TRBV3-1
j_gene: TRBJ2-3
CDR3aa: ASSRGLADTDTQY

v_gene: TRBV7-9
j_gene: TRBJ1-1
CDR3aa: ASSLGDRPNTEAF

v_gene: TRBV12-3/TRBV12-4
j_gene: TRBJ2-3
CDR3aa: ASSLPGVVENTQY

v_gene: TRBV6-5
j_gene: TRBJ2-7
CDR3aa: ASSTQGGYYEQY

v_gene: TRBV6-1
j_gene: TRBJ2-2
CDR3aa: ASSYHPGQSTGELF

v_gene: TRBV7-9
j_gene: TRBJ2-7
CDR3aa: ASSSGTGWPGQY

v_gene: TRBV30
j_gene: TRBJ2-1
CDR3aa: AWMSGTGSNEQF

v_gene: TRBV9
j_gene: TRBJ2-7
CDR3aa: ASSVGEDPYEQY

v_gene: TRBV6-5
j_gene: TRBJ1-4
CDR3aa: ASSDRRTTNEKLF